This TCR beta chain was sequenced for a study of blood T cell repertoires in COVID-19. On the study more broadly: PBMCs, B-cell-depleted T cells, or T cells were the source of the cDNA or gDNA that made up the material.

V lost 1 base to trimming and J lost 2 bases, with 13 bases between them. The CDR3 consists of 15 residues. Germline V gene data show CDR1 as SGHRS and CDR2 as YFSETQ. TCRdb keeps only in-frame clones here, not all; method: immunoSEQ multiplex PCR. This sample has hundreds of thousands of clones, with around 85% found just once. Sequencing input: peripheral blood. This TCR derives from a woman in her thirties who had recovered from COVID-19. The rearrangement uses TRBV5-1 and TRBJ2-7; tentative D call: TRBD1 (6 bases). The CDR3 here is CASSLISGAPYEQYF. DNA for the CDR3: TGCGCCAGCAGCTTGATATCAGGGGCTCCCTACGAGCAGTACTTC.